This TCR beta chain came from a study of shared clonotypes between healthy human individuals. The CDR3 is made up of 15 amino acids. The germline V gene has CDR1 LNHNV and CDR2 YYDKDF (reference sequence). V was clipped by 0 bases and J by 1 base, with 7 bases between them. Sequenced by immunoSEQ multiplex PCR; TCRdb stores in-frame clones only, minus some. The repertoire includes hundreds of thousands of clones, about three quarters of them detected once, and roughly 1.8% sits in the top ten. Source material: memory CD4+ T cells sorted from blood. Subset noted: CD45RA-negative fraction. The receptor was isolated from a woman in her 30s in good health. This chain uses TRBV15 with TRBJ1-3, with D hard to call. The CDR3 nucleotides read TGTGCCACCAGCAGAGACCCCGTGTCTGGAAACACCATATATTTT. Protein: CATSRDPVSGNTIYF.